The source of this T cell receptor (beta chain) is a study of blood T cell repertoires in COVID-19. Across the whole study: From the United States, Italy and Spain came samples of acute and convalescent COVID-19. T cells, B-cell-depleted T cells, or PBMCs provided the cDNA or gDNA that served as material.

Clones were read by immunoSEQ multiplex PCR, and TCRdb kept only the in-frame ones, dropping some. The table lists 14,000 or so clones, roughly 83% of them singletons. The clonotype comes from a man aged 35 to 55 with active or convalescent COVID-19. Source material: peripheral blood.

As DNA, the CDR3 is TGTGCCAGCACCTCGACCAGACTGGATACGCAGTATTTT. This encodes CASTSTRLDTQYF. The V and J genes are TRBV12-3 or TRBV12-4 and TRBJ2-3; D is unresolved. Trimming removed 7 bases from V and 6 bases from J, with 14 bases in between. This CDR3 region has 13 residues.